Here is one TCR beta chain with its context. No antigen is known for it. Trimming cost V 1 base and J 6 bases, with 17 bases left between them. CDR1 is SGDLS and CDR2 is YYNGEE in the germline V gene. There are 15 residues in the CDR3. Clones were sequenced by immunoSEQ multiplex PCR, and TCRdb holds only the in-frame ones, with some missing. The top ten clones hold more than 0.35% of a sample with some 2,500,000 clones, about nine tenths of them seen once. The split of CD4+ cells yielded CD45RA+ naive and CD45RA-negative memory subsets. The entry originates in a study of shared clonotypes between healthy human individuals. Regarding the study as a whole: The diversity represented, both genetic and in exposure history, was limited by few donors.

The receptor's source is a man aged 18-30 years in good health. Some clones in this sample may be carry-over from other donors' samples. The chain has TRBV9 and TRBJ2-7, with D possibly matching TRBD1 (7 bases). The sequencing input was naive CD4+ T cells from PBMCs. The subset denotes: CD45RA+ positively selected. Here the CDR3 DNA reads TGTGCCAGCAGCGTAAGCGGGCAGGGGGAGATCGAGCAGTACTTC. This translates into CASSVSGQGEIEQYF. The full variable domain, completed using reference TRBV9 and TRBJ2-7, is DSGVTQTPKHLITATGQRVTLRCSPRSGDLSVYWYQQSLDQGLQFLIQYYNGEERAKGNILERFSAQQFPDLHSELNLSSLELGDSALYFCASSVSGQGEIEQYFGPGTRLTVT.